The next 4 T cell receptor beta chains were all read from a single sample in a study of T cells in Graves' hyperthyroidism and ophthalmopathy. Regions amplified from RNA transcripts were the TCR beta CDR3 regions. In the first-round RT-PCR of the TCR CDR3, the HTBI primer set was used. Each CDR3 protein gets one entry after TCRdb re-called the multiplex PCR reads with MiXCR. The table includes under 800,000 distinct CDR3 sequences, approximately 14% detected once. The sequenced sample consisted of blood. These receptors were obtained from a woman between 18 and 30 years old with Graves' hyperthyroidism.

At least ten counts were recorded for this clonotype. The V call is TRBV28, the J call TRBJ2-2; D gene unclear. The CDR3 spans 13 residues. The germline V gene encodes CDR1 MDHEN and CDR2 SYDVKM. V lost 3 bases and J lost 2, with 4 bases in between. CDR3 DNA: TGTGCCAGCAGTTTTATAAACACCGGGGAGCTGTTTTTT. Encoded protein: CASSFINTGELFF.

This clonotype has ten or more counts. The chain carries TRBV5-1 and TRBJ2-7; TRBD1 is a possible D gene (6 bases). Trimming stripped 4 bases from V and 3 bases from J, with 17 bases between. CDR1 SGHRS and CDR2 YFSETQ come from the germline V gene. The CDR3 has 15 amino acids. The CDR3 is CASSEDSPKIYEQYF. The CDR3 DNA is TGCGCCAGCAGCGAGGACAGCCCTAAAATCTACGAGCAGTACTTC.

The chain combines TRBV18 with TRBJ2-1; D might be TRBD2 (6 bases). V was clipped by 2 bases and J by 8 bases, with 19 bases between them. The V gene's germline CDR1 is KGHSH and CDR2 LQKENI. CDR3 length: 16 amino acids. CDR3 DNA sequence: TGTGCCAGCTCACCAATTCCCTGGAGGGCCGGTTATGAGCAGTTCTTC. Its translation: CASSPIPWRAGYEQFF. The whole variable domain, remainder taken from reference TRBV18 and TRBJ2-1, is NAGVMQNPRHLVRRRGQEARLRCSPMKGHSHVYWYRQLPEEGLKFMVYLQKENIIDESGMPKERFSAEFPKEGPSILRIQQVVRGDSAAYFCASSPIPWRAGYEQFFGPGTRLTVL.

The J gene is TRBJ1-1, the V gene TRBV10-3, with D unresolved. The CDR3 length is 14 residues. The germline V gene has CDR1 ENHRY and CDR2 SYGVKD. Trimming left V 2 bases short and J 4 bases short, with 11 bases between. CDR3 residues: CAISEPDRGTEAFF. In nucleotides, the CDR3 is TGTGCCATCAGTGAGCCTGATCGGGGCACTGAAGCTTTCTTT.